The 18 T cell receptor beta chains below come from one sample, sequenced in a study of blood T cell repertoires in COVID-19. Sequencing was performed with immunoSEQ multiplex PCR; in TCRdb, only in-frame clones are kept and a portion is missing. Among 150,000 to 200,000 clones listed, 80% to 90% were seen once. Material for sequencing was peripheral blood. The source of these receptors is a man between 65 and 85 years old with active or convalescent COVID-19.

This chain links TRBV28 with TRBJ2-3, with D possibly TRBD2 on 5 matching bases. Germline V gene data show CDR1 as MDHEN and CDR2 as SYDVKM. V lost 6 bases, J lost 4 bases, and 14 bases lay in between. CDR3 length: 14 amino acids. CDR3 loop: CASSGLAPPDTQYF. In nucleotides, the CDR3 is TGTGCCAGCAGCGGTCTAGCACCCCCAGATACGCAGTATTTT.

This chain uses TRBV13 with TRBJ2-7, with D possibly being TRBD2 (6 bases). Between the trimmed V and J ends, which lost 5 bases and 0 bases, there was a span of 11 bases. This CDR3 spans 14 amino acids. From germline, CDR1 is PRHDT and CDR2 FYEKMQ (reference sequence). CDR3 loop: CASSTSRGSYEQYF. DNA of the CDR3: TGTGCCAGCAGCACCTCGCGGGGCTCCTACGAGCAGTACTTC.

The J gene is TRBJ2-7, the V gene TRBV7-8; 8 nucleotides agree with TRBD2. CDR3 length equals 13 residues. CDR1 and CDR2 from the germline V gene are SGHVS and FQNEAQ. The V and J ends lost 4 bases and 7 bases, in that order; junction bases with no gene match: 6. As DNA, the CDR3 is TGTGCCAGCAGCTCCGCGGGGGGTTGGGAGCAGTACTTC. As protein: CASSSAGGWEQYF.

V usage is TRBV7-2 and J usage is TRBJ1-4; 9 bases agree with TRBD1. The length of the CDR3 is 13 residues. V lost 4 bases to trimming and J lost 10 bases; unmatched junction nucleotides: 4. Germline V gene lookup returns CDR1 SGHTA and CDR2 FQGNSA. In nucleotides, the CDR3 is TGTGCCAGCAGCTGGGACAGGGAGGGAAAACTGTTTTTT. Translation: CASSWDREGKLFF.

This sequence joins TRBV6-2 or TRBV6-3 and TRBJ2-1; tentatively, D is TRBD2 (6 bases). Trimming took off 5 bases at V and 0 bases at J, with 17 bases between the two ends. CDR1 and CDR2 (germline): MNHEY, SVGEGT. The CDR3 length is 17 residues. DNA for the CDR3: TGTGCCAGCAGTAGGAGAATAGCGGCCAGCTCCTACAATGAGCAGTTCTTC. This gives the protein CASSRRIAASSYNEQFF.

The genes are TRBV19 and TRBJ2-3, with TRBD1 matching over 11 bases. Germline CDR1 is LNHDA and CDR2 is SQIVND (reference sequence). V shed 6 bases, J shed 2 bases, and the junction held 1 base outside the gene matches. The CDR3 spans 14 residues. CDR3 DNA sequence: TGTGCCAGTAGGGACAGGGGGCTCACAGATACGCAGTATTTT. This translates into CASRDRGLTDTQYF.

This chain uses TRBV7-8 with TRBJ1-5; D unclear. The germline V and J ends were trimmed by 1 base and 5 bases, with 12 bases remaining between them. The CDR3 length is 15 residues. CDR1 SGHVS and CDR2 FQNEAQ come from the germline V gene. CDR3 sequence: CASSLVQHRDQPQHF. CDR3 sequence (DNA): TGTGCCAGCAGCTTAGTTCAACACCGGGATCAGCCCCAGCATTTT.

The chain recombines TRBV15 with TRBJ2-3, with 8 nucleotides matching TRBD2. This CDR3 contains 16 residues. Germline V CDR1 and CDR2: LNHNV, YYDKDF (reference sequence). V lost 0 bases, J lost 4 bases, and 6 bases stayed unmatched. As DNA, the CDR3 is TGTGCCACCAGCAGAGATCCCGGGAGGGCCCCAGATACGCAGTATTTT. This translates into CATSRDPGRAPDTQYF. The full variable domain, in which reference TRBV15 and TRBJ2-3 provide the parts outside the CDR3, is DAMVIQNPRYQVTQFGKPVTLSCSQTLNHNVMYWYQQKSSQAPKLLFHYYDKDFNNEADTPDNFQSRRPNTSFCFLDIRSPGLGDTAMYLCATSRDPGRAPDTQYFGPGTRLTVL.

The V call is TRBV30, the J call TRBJ1-2; D not certain. CDR3 size: 11 residues. The V gene lost 2 bases and the J gene lost 4 bases, with 5 bases spanning the gap. The germline V gene has CDR1 GTSNPN and CDR2 SVGIG (reference sequence). Here the CDR3 DNA reads TGTGCCTGGAGTTCTAGCTATGGCTACACCTTC. Protein product: CAWSSSYGYTF. The entire variable domain, with the rest obtained from reference TRBV30 and TRBJ1-2, is as follows: SQTIHQWPATLVQPVGSPLSLECTVEGTSNPNLYWYRQAAGRGLQLLFYSVGIGQISSEVPQNLSASRPQDRQFILSSKKLLLSDSGFYLCAWSSSYGYTFGSGTRLTVV.

The chain couples TRBV30 to TRBJ2-1, with D tentatively TRBD2 (5 bases). Looked up from germline, CDR1 is GTSNPN and CDR2 is SVGIG (reference sequence). CDR3 length equals 15 residues. V was pared by 0 bases and J by 6 bases, with 15 bases between. CDR3 amino acids: CAWSVGRALINEQFF. CDR3 nucleotide sequence: TGTGCCTGGAGTGTCGGGCGGGCTCTAATCAATGAGCAGTTCTTC.

The V gene is TRBV18, the J gene TRBJ2-3; no definite D call. The ends were cut back, 0 bases at V and 6 bases at J, with 13 bases in the middle. Germline CDR1 is KGHSH and CDR2 is LQKENI. This CDR3 region has 15 residues. The CDR3 region has the DNA TGTGCCAGCTCACCACCGGCGACTCATGGGGATACGCAGTATTTT. It specifies CASSPPATHGDTQYF.

The chain has TRBV5-1 and TRBJ2-7, with 9 bases lining up with TRBD2. This CDR3 comprises 15 residues. V was clipped by 0 bases and J by 3 bases; unmatched bases: 4. Germline-derived CDR1 and CDR2 are SGHRS and YFSETQ. The CDR3 loop is CASSLGASGNYEQYF. CDR3 sequence (DNA): TGCGCCAGCAGCTTGGGGGCTAGCGGGAACTACGAGCAGTACTTC.

The rearrangement uses TRBV15 and TRBJ2-7, with 7 bases that match TRBD2. The CDR3 totals 16 residues. J lost 0 bases, V lost 3 bases, and 8 bases had no gene match. CDR1 and CDR2 from the germline V gene are LNHNV and YYDKDF (reference sequence). In DNA form, the CDR3 reads TGTGCCACCAGCAGGGGGGGACTAACCAGCTCCTACGAGCAGTACTTC. Its translation: CATSRGGLTSSYEQYF. The complete variable domain, with remaining parts taken from reference TRBV15 and TRBJ2-7, reads DAMVIQNPRYQVTQFGKPVTLSCSQTLNHNVMYWYQQKSSQAPKLLFHYYDKDFNNEADTPDNFQSRRPNTSFCFLDIRSPGLGDTAMYLCATSRGGLTSSYEQYFGPGTRLTVT.

The gene calls are TRBV9 and TRBJ2-5, with D uncertain. The V end was cut by 0 bases, the J end by 2 bases, with 11 bases between. Germline CDR1 and CDR2: SGDLS and YYNGEE. CDR3 length: 15 residues. Written as DNA, the CDR3 is TGTGCCAGCAGCGTAGGAGCCTTAGAACAAGAGACCCAGTACTTC. Translating gives CASSVGALEQETQYF.

This chain connects TRBV2 to TRBJ1-1; a possible D gene is TRBD1 (6 bases). Trimming took 6 bases from V and 1 from J, leaving 15 bases between them. Germline lookup yields CDR1 SNHLY and CDR2 FYNNEI. The CDR3 length is 15 residues. This chain's CDR3 is CASSAKDSSNTEAFF. The CDR3 DNA reads TGTGCCAGCAGCGCTAAGGACAGCTCGAACACTGAAGCTTTCTTT.

The CDR3, as DNA: TGTGCCAGCAGCCAGGCAGGGGGCACTGAAGCTTTCTTT. It is translated as CASSQAGGTEAFF. This chain connects TRBV14 to TRBJ1-1; 7 nucleotides align to TRBD1. With V trimmed by 3 bases and J by 4 bases, 2 bases remained unmatched. This CDR3 has 13 amino acids. CDR1 and CDR2 (germline): SGHDN, FVKESK.

The rearrangement uses TRBV9 and TRBJ2-7; 10 bases are a match to TRBD1. The CDR3 has 16 residues. Germline trimming cut 3 bases from V and 6 bases from J; bases unmatched to any gene: 12. Germline V CDR1 and CDR2: SGDLS, YYNGEE. CDR3 protein: CASSENTGTGEFEQYF. The CDR3 nucleotides read TGTGCCAGCAGCGAAAATACCGGGACAGGGGAGTTCGAGCAGTACTTC.

The chain has TRBV30 and TRBJ1-1, with D maybe TRBD1 (5 bases). This CDR3 comprises 12 residues. V was trimmed by 4 bases and J by 4 bases, leaving 10 bases between them. Germline V lookup: CDR1 GTSNPN, CDR2 SVGIG (reference sequence). CDR3 sequence: CAWTGGGTEAFF. CDR3 nucleotides: TGTGCCTGGACGGGCGGGGGCACTGAAGCTTTCTTT.